The clone carrying this TCR beta chain was counted a few times. The antigen remains unidentified. The CDR3 covers 12 residues. Germline V gives CDR1 SGHVS, CDR2 FQNEAQ. Trimming pared 5 bases from V and 3 bases from J, leaving 8 bases between. These data come from a study of beta chain features in type 1 diabetes. Study-wide results and caveats: Type 1 diabetes patients had moderately but significantly shorter TCRB CDR3s in all four CD4+ subsets.

The authors reverse transcribed all of the isolated RNA, so sequencing captured expressed TCRB transcripts. Profiling relied on immunoSEQ multiplex PCR, and the TCRdb table lists in-frame clones only, not all of them. The profile shows approximately 150,000 clones, 9% of them singletons. The rearrangement joins TRBV7-8 to TRBJ2-7; D not certain. Specimen: central memory CD4+ T cells from blood. This sequence was found in a young man with type 1 diabetes. CDR3 bases: TGTGCCAGCAGCGCCGCCAGCTACGAGCAGTACTTC. The encoded protein is CASSAASYEQYF.